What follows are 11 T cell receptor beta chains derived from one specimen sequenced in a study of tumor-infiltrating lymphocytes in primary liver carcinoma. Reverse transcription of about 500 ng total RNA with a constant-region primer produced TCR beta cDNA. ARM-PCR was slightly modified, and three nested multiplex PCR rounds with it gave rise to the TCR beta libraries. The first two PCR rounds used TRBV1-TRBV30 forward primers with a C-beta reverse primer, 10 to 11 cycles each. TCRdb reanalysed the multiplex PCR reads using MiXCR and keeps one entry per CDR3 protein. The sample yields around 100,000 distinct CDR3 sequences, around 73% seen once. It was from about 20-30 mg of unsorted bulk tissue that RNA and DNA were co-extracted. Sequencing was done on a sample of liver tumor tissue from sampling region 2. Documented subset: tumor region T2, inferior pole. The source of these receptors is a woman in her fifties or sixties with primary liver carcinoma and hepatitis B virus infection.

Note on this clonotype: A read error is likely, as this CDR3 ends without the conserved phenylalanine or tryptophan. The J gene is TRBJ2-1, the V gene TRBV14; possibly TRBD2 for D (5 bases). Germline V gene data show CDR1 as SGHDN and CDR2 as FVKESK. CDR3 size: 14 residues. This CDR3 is CATSPKLTGNEQFL. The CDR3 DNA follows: TGTGCCACCAGCCCTAAATTGACGGGGAATGAGCAGTTCCTC.

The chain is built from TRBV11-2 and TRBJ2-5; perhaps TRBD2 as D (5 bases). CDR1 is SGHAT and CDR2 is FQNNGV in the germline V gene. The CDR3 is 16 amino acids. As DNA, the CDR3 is TGTGCTGGCAGCTACTCCCGTGGTAGTGGGAGAGAGACCCAGTACTTC. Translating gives CAGSYSRGSGRETQYF.

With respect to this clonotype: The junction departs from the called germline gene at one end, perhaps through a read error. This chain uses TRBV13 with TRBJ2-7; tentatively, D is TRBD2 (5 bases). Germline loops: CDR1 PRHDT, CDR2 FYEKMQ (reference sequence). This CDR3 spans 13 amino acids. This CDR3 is CASSPSMAYERYF. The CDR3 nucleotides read TGTGCCAGCAGCCCATCGATGGCCTACGAGCGGTATTTC.

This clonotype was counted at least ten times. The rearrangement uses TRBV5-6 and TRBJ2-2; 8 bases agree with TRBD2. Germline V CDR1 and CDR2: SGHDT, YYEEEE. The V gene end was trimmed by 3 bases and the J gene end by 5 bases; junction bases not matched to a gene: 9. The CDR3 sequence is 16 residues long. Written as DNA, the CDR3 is TGTGCCAGCAGCTCCTCCGGGACTAGAGATACCGGGGAGCTGTTTTTT. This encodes CASSSSGTRDTGELFF.

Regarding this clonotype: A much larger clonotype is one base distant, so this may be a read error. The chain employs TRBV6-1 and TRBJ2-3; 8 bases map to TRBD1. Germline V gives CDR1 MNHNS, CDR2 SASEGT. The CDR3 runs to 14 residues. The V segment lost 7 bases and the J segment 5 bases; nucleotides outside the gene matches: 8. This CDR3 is CASTRDRSVDTQYF. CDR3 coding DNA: TGTGCCAGCACCCGGGACAGGTCAGTAGATACGCAGTATTTT.

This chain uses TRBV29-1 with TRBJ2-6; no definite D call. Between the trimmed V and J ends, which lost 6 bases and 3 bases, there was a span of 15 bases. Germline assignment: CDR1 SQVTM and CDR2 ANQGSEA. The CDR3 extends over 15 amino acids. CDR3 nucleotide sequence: TGCAGCGTCAGGCACTGTGGGGTTGGGGCCAACGTCCTGACTTTC. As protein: CSVRHCGVGANVLTF. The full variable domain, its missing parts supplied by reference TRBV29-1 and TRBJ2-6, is SAVISQKPSRDICQRGTSLTIQCQVDSQVTMMFWYRQQPGQSLTLIATANQGSEATYESGFVIDKFPISRPNLTFSTLTVSNMSPEDSSIYLCSVRHCGVGANVLTFGAGSRLTVL.

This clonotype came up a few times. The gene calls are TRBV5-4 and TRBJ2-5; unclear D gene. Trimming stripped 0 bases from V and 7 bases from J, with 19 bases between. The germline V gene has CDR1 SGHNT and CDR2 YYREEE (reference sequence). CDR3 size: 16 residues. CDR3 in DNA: TGTGCCAGCAGCTTGGGAGTAGGTGAGGCGGTGCGGACCCAGTACTTC. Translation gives CASSLGVGEAVRTQYF.

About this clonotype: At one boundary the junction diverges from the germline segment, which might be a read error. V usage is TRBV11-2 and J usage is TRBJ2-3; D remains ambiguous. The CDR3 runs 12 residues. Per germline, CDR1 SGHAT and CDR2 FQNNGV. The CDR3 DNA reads TGTGCCAGCGTCCCCTGGGCGGATACGCAATATTTT. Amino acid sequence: CASVPWADTQYF. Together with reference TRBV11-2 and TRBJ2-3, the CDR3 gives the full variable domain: EAGVAQSPRYKIIEKRQSVAFWCNPISGHATLYWYQQILGQGPKLLIQFQNNGVVDDSQLPKDRFSAERLKGVDSTLKIQPAKLEDSAVYLCASVPWADTQYFGPGTRLTVL.

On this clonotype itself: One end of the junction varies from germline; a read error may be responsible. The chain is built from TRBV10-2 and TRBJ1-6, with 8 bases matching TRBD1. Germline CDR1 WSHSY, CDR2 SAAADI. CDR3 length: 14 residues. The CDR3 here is CAIRSGQGNSTLHF. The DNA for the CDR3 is TGCGCCATCAGATCTGGACAGGGTAATTCAACCCTCCACTTT.

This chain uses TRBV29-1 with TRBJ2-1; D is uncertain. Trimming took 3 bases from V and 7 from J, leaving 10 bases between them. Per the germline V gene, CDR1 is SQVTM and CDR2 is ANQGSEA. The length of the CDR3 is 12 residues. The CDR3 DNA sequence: TGCAGCGTTGATGGCTTGTGGAATGAGCAGTTCTTC. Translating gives CSVDGLWNEQFF.

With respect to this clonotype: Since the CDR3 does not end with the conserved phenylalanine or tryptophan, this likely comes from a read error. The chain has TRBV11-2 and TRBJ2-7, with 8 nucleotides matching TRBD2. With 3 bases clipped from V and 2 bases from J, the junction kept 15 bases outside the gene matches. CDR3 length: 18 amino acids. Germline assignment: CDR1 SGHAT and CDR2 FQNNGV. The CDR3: CASSLDWVSLAGPYEQYS. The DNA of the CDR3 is TGTGCCAGCAGCTTGGACTGGGTCAGTCTAGCGGGTCCCTACGAGCAGTACTCC.